The 29 T cell receptor beta chains below were found in one sample sequenced in a study of OX40 agonist ivuxolimab in advanced cancers. The repertoire was sequenced with immunoSEQ multiplex PCR; TCRdb's copy has only in-frame clones and lacks some. The table includes some 80,000 clones, almost 85% detected once. The sample in question was CD4+ or CD8+ T cells sorted from blood, obtained in a trial of the OX40 agonist ivuxolimab. The receptors stem from an adult with an advanced solid tumor such as melanoma, head and neck, liver or kidney cancer.

The V call is TRBV30, the J call TRBJ1-2, with D maybe TRBD1 (5 bases). The germline CDR1 and CDR2 sequences are GTSNPN and SVGIG (reference sequence). V shed 0 bases and J shed 7 bases, with 9 bases lying between them. The CDR3 spans 12 residues. CDR3 sequence reads: CAWSVFDSGYTF. In DNA form, the CDR3 reads TGTGCCTGGAGTGTATTTGACAGTGGCTACACCTTC.

The chain carries TRBV6-5 and TRBJ1-6; 9 nucleotides agree with TRBD1. The CDR3 is 15 amino acids. The V segment lost 4 bases and the J segment 13 bases; nucleotides outside the gene matches: 11. The germline V gene encodes CDR1 MNHEY and CDR2 SVGAGI. CDR3 sequence: CASSWDRDGGSPLHF. The DNA of the CDR3 is TGTGCCAGCAGTTGGGACAGGGACGGTGGTTCCCCCCTCCACTTT.

The rearrangement joins TRBV6-5 to TRBJ1-5, with unresolved D. CDR3 size: 13 residues. Trimming removed 2 bases at V and 1 base at J, with 3 bases between. Per germline, CDR1 MNHEY and CDR2 SVGAGI. This CDR3 reads CASSYRSNQPQHF. Here the CDR3 DNA reads TGTGCCAGCAGTTACCGAAGCAATCAGCCCCAGCATTTT.

V gene TRBV5-4 combines with J gene TRBJ1-1, with no clear D. The CDR3 runs 14 residues. The ends were cut back, 7 bases at V and 10 bases at J, with 23 bases in the middle. Germline V gives CDR1 SGHNT, CDR2 YYREEE (reference sequence). The CDR3 coding sequence is TGTGCCAGCCGTTCTGGCCCCCTTACTCCGTTAGCTTTCTTT. It yields the protein CASRSGPLTPLAFF.

V and J are TRBV7-2 and TRBJ1-3; D possibly corresponds to TRBD1 (6 bases). Germline V gene data show CDR1 as SGHTA and CDR2 as FQGNSA. Trimming removed 3 bases from V and 4 bases from J, with 16 bases in between. There are 16 residues in the CDR3. CDR3 bases: TGTGCCAGCAGCTTCTCTAGGAGGGGGTCAGGAAACACCATATATTTT. It encodes CASSFSRRGSGNTIYF. The whole variable domain, filled in from reference TRBV7-2 and TRBJ1-3, reads GAGVSQSPSNKVTEKGKDVELRCDPISGHTALYWYRQSLGQGLEFLIYFQGNSAPDKSGLPSDRFSAERTGGSVSTLTIQRTQQEDSAVYLCASSFSRRGSGNTIYFGEGSWLTVV.

The J gene is TRBJ2-5, the V gene TRBV29-1; perhaps TRBD2 as D (5 bases). The V end lost 4 bases, the J end lost 7 bases, and 13 bases lay between the germline ends. There are 12 residues in the CDR3. The germline CDR1 and CDR2 sequences are SQVTM and ANQGSEA. The CDR3 DNA sequence: TGCAGCGTTGCGGCCCCCGAGGGGACCCAGTACTTC. It is translated as CSVAAPEGTQYF.

V and J are TRBV28 and TRBJ1-3, with no clear D. Trimming took 3 bases from V and 4 from J, leaving 13 bases between them. The CDR3 length is 15 residues. CDR1 and CDR2 (germline): MDHEN, SYDVKM. The CDR3 DNA reads TGTGCCAGCAGTTTTAAGGGAACATCCGGAAACACCATATATTTT. It codes for CASSFKGTSGNTIYF.

This clone has a single count. The CDR3 coding sequence is TGCGCCAGCAGCCAAGCGGGCCATTATGGCTACACCTTC. It specifies CASSQAGHYGYTF. The genes are TRBV4-3 and TRBJ1-2; D not resolved. The germline V gene has CDR1 LGHNA and CDR2 YSLEER. This CDR3 is built from 13 residues. Trimming took 1 base from V and 5 from J, leaving 8 bases between them.

This clone was recorded only once. This rearrangement joins TRBV7-6 to TRBJ1-1; tentatively, D is TRBD1 (6 bases). V gave up 0 bases and J gave up 5 bases, with 13 bases separating them. The CDR3 is made up of 15 amino acids. Germline V CDR1 and CDR2: SGHVS, FNYEAQ. CDR3 DNA sequence: TGTGCCAGCAGCTTAGCCGGAAACCAGGGGACTGAAGCTTTCTTT. Residues: CASSLAGNQGTEAFF.

This rearrangement joins TRBV6-5 to TRBJ1-1; D call uncertain. CDR1 MNHEY and CDR2 SVGAGI come from the germline V gene. Between the trimmed V and J ends, which lost 6 bases and 2 bases, there was a span of 13 bases. The CDR3 has 14 residues. The chain's CDR3 is CASRYTSPNTEAFF. The CDR3 coding sequence is TGTGCCAGCAGGTACACATCTCCCAACACTGAAGCTTTCTTT.

This sequence joins TRBV4-2 and TRBJ2-1; TRBD1 matches at 9 bases. V gave up 2 bases and J gave up 8 bases; unmatched junction bases: 7. The CDR3 has 15 residues. The V gene's germline CDR1 is LGHNA and CDR2 YNFKEQ. The CDR3 protein is CASSQTRDREHEQFF. DNA of the CDR3: TGTGCCAGCAGCCAAACTAGGGACAGGGAGCATGAGCAGTTCTTC.

V and J are TRBV6-1 and TRBJ2-3; D might be TRBD2 (5 bases). The germline CDR1 and CDR2 sequences are MNHNS and SASEGT. The V end was cut by 8 bases, the J end by 3 bases, with 12 bases between. The CDR3 extends over 13 amino acids. In DNA, the CDR3 is TGTGCCAGCGTAAGTCCGGGAACAGATACGCAGTATTTT. Its translation is CASVSPGTDTQYF.

V usage is TRBV7-8 and J usage is TRBJ2-1; 11 bases agree with TRBD2. Germline V gives CDR1 SGHVS, CDR2 FQNEAQ. The trim removed 1 base at V and 6 bases at J, leaving 5 bases unmatched. The CDR3 spans 16 residues. The CDR3 region is CASSLGGTSGFNEQFF. The CDR3 nucleotides are TGTGCCAGCAGCTTAGGGGGGACTAGCGGTTTCAATGAGCAGTTCTTC. The full variable domain, completed using reference TRBV7-8 and TRBJ2-1, is GAGVSQSPRYKVAKRGQDVALRCDPISGHVSLFWYQQALGQGPEFLTYFQNEAQLDKSGLPSDRFFAERPEGSVSTLKIQRTQQEDSAVYLCASSLGGTSGFNEQFFGPGTRLTVL.

V gene TRBV10-1 combines with J gene TRBJ1-2, with D hard to call. Germline assignment: CDR1 WNHNN and CDR2 SYGVQD (reference sequence). Trimming stripped 5 bases from V and 1 base from J, with 8 bases between. This CDR3 region has 13 residues. The CDR3 DNA is TGCGCCAGCAGTTGGGCGGGTAACTATGGCTACACCTTC. Translation gives CASSWAGNYGYTF.

This rearrangement joins TRBV5-4 to TRBJ2-1; D perhaps matches TRBD2 (5 bases). CDR1 and CDR2 (germline): SGHNT, YYREEE (reference sequence). The CDR3 length is 16 residues. V was shortened by 4 bases and J by 4 bases, with 18 bases between the two germline ends. In DNA form, the CDR3 reads TGTGCCAGCAGCAGCGGAGGTGGCCGAGGGTACAATGAGCAGTTCTTC. It translates to CASSSGGGRGYNEQFF.

J is TRBJ2-7 and V is TRBV6-1; 7 bases agree with TRBD2. The CDR3 extends over 13 amino acids. The germline V gene has CDR1 MNHNS and CDR2 SASEGT. Unmatched junction bases numbered 1, after V lost 3 bases and J lost 2 bases. The CDR3 DNA follows: TGTGCCAGCAGTGAGCGGGAGCCCTACGAGCAGTACTTC. This sequence encodes CASSEREPYEQYF.

V and J are TRBV6-5 and TRBJ2-2; D gene ambiguous. V was pared by 7 bases and J by 7 bases, with 16 bases between. CDR3 length: 14 amino acids. Germline V lookup: CDR1 MNHEY, CDR2 SVGAGI. DNA of the CDR3: TGTGCCAGCATCCGTTTGGCGGCGGACGGGGAGCTGTTTTTT. Amino acids: CASIRLAADGELFF.

This chain connects TRBV7-2 to TRBJ2-2; D unresolved. V was clipped by 5 bases and J by 0 bases, with 10 bases between them. There are 15 residues in the CDR3. Germline V gives CDR1 SGHTA, CDR2 FQGNSA. CDR3 in amino acids: CASSRGPTNTGELFF. CDR3 bases: TGTGCCAGCAGCCGCGGACCTACGAACACCGGGGAGCTGTTTTTT. Full variable domain (remainder filled in from reference TRBV7-2 and TRBJ2-2): GAGVSQSPSNKVTEKGKDVELRCDPISGHTALYWYRQSLGQGLEFLIYFQGNSAPDKSGLPSDRFSAERTGGSVSTLTIQRTQQEDSAVYLCASSRGPTNTGELFFGEGSRLTVL.

The chain carries TRBV7-2 and TRBJ2-7; D not certain. V lost 5 bases and J 4 bases, leaving 9 bases between the germline ends. Germline CDR1 and CDR2: SGHTA and FQGNSA. CDR3 length: 12 amino acids. The CDR3 nucleotides are TGTGCCAGCAGCCCCATCCGGTACGAGCAGTACTTC. As protein: CASSPIRYEQYF.

This clone was found a few times. The genes are TRBV30 and TRBJ1-6, with 8 bases aligning to TRBD1. The ends lost 0 bases at V and 6 bases at J; junction bases unmatched: 7. The germline V gene encodes CDR1 GTSNPN and CDR2 SVGIG (reference sequence). The CDR3 covers 16 residues. CDR3 region: CAWSVGPDRGNSPLHF. The CDR3 DNA reads TGTGCCTGGAGTGTAGGGCCCGACAGGGGTAATTCACCCCTCCACTTT.

This chain connects TRBV5-4 to TRBJ1-2; the D gene is possibly TRBD1 (5 bases). The CDR3 is 11 residues long. V lost 3 bases to trimming and J lost 8 bases, with 8 bases between them. Germline values: CDR1 SGHNT, CDR2 YYREEE (reference sequence). The chain's CDR3 is CASSWDGGYTF. The CDR3 DNA follows: TGTGCCAGCAGCTGGGACGGCGGCTACACCTTC.

The chain joins TRBV27 to TRBJ1-2; D possibly corresponds to TRBD1 (5 bases). The V end lost 1 base, the J end lost 0 bases, and 15 bases lay between the germline ends. The CDR3 extends over 17 amino acids. CDR1 is MNHEY and CDR2 is SMNVEV in the germline V gene (reference sequence). The CDR3 sequence: CASSLFGQSKANYGYTF. DNA of the CDR3: TGTGCCAGCAGTTTATTTGGACAATCAAAAGCTAACTATGGCTACACCTTC.

The chain has TRBV28 and TRBJ2-5, with D tentatively TRBD2 (5 bases). Between the trimmed V and J ends, which lost 3 bases and 0 bases, there was a span of 8 bases. Germline V lookup: CDR1 MDHEN, CDR2 SYDVKM. The CDR3 is 14 residues long. In nucleotides, the CDR3 is TGTGCCAGCAGTTTTTCGGGAAACCAAGAGACCCAGTACTTC. It is translated as CASSFSGNQETQYF.

This rearrangement joins TRBV2 to TRBJ2-1, with TRBD2 identical over 8 bases. Trimming took 6 bases from V and 9 from J; bases not matched to a gene: 22. CDR1 SNHLY and CDR2 FYNNEI come from the germline V gene. The CDR3 spans 18 residues. The CDR3 DNA sequence: TGTGCCAGCAGCCAAAGACCCGAGCGGGAGCGGAGGGGTGGTGAGCAGTTCTTC. This encodes CASSQRPERERRGGEQFF.

The chain is built from TRBV5-6 and TRBJ2-3, with 14 bases fitting TRBD2. V dropped 4 bases and J dropped 6; count of bases not matched to a gene: 10. Looked up from germline, CDR1 is SGHDT and CDR2 is YYEEEE. The CDR3 extends over 17 amino acids. CDR3: CASSTRRLAGGYDTQYF. CDR3 bases: TGTGCCAGCAGCACCAGAAGACTAGCGGGGGGGTACGATACGCAGTATTTT. Based on the CDR3 plus reference TRBV5-6 and TRBJ2-3, the full variable domain is DAGVTQSPTHLIKTRGQQVTLRCSPKSGHDTVSWYQQALGQGPQFIFQYYEEEERQRGNFPDRFSGHQFPNYSSELNVNALLLGDSALYLCASSTRRLAGGYDTQYFGPGTRLTVL.

The count of this clone is one. The chain has TRBV6-6 and TRBJ2-7; 8 bases align to TRBD2. Germline trimming cut 2 bases from V and 4 bases from J; bases unmatched to any gene: 7. The germline CDR1 and CDR2 sequences are MNHNY and SVGAGI (reference sequence). The CDR3 is made up of 15 amino acids. The CDR3 spells CASSYGVAGSYEQYF. CDR3 DNA sequence: TGTGCCAGCAGTTACGGGGTAGCGGGATCTTACGAGCAGTACTTC.

The V and J genes are TRBV7-9 and TRBJ2-7; 15 positions agree with TRBD2. Trimming took 4 bases from V and 4 from J; bases not matched to a gene: 8. The CDR3 sequence is 17 residues long. CDR1 SEHNR and CDR2 FQNEAQ come from the germline V gene (reference sequence). CDR3 sequence: CASSWGLAGGLGYEQYF. The CDR3 DNA reads as TGTGCCAGCAGCTGGGGACTAGCGGGGGGATTAGGGTACGAGCAGTACTTC. The full variable domain, its missing parts supplied by reference TRBV7-9 and TRBJ2-7, is DTGVSQNPRHKITKRGQNVTFRCDPISEHNRLYWYRQTLGQGPEFLTYFQNEAQLEKSRLLSDRFSAERPKGSFSTLEIQRTEQGDSAMYLCASSWGLAGGLGYEQYFGPGTRLTVT.

The rearrangement uses TRBV6-6 and TRBJ1-2; TRBD1 aligns across 7 bases. V shed 3 bases, J shed 8 bases, and the junction held 9 bases outside the gene matches. The CDR3 has 14 residues. Germline CDR1 and CDR2: MNHNY and SVGAGI (reference sequence). The CDR3 is CASSYGQAPLGYTF. The CDR3 DNA reads TGTGCCAGCAGTTATGGACAGGCCCCCCTGGGCTACACCTTC.

The chain has TRBV2 and TRBJ2-7; D remains unclear. The CDR3 has 14 amino acids. The germline CDR1 and CDR2 sequences are SNHLY and FYNNEI. V was trimmed by 6 bases and J by 4 bases, leaving 16 bases between them. The CDR3 spells CASRGERVEYEQYF. CDR3 sequence (DNA): TGTGCCAGCAGAGGCGAAAGGGTGGAGTACGAGCAGTACTTC.